The present T cell receptor beta chain was sequenced within a study of T cells in localized non-small cell lung cancer. Study-wide findings and caveats: Among the tissues sampled, uninvolved adjacent lung had the highest T cell clonality, above tumor. It remains possible that heterogeneity exists, since only one tumor region was sequenced. With higher T cell density in blood came longer overall survival. A median approximately 53 of the top 100 tumor clones appeared in adjacent lung.

Clones were read by immunoSEQ multiplex PCR, and TCRdb kept only the in-frame ones, dropping some. The data show fewer than 30,000 clones, roughly nine tenths seen once. As concerns this clone: Antigen specificity is unknown.

CDR1 is MNHNS, CDR2 SASEGT, per germline. V lost 1 base and J 0 bases, leaving 6 bases between the germline ends. CDR3 size: 15 residues. Material: peripheral blood, obtained before any cancer treatment. This chain joins TRBV6-1 and TRBJ1-4, with a possible D match to TRBD1 (6 bases). The receptor comes from a female donor older than 55 with stage II squamous cell lung carcinoma. CDR3 region: CASSEGGPTNEKLFF. The CDR3 DNA is TGTGCCAGCAGTGAAGGGGGGCCAACTAATGAAAAACTGTTTTTT.